Listed below are T cell receptor beta chains from one sample, sequenced in a study of T cells in localized non-small cell lung cancer. Profiled with immunoSEQ multiplex PCR; TCRdb holds only in-frame clones, not every one. The data hold 15,000 to 20,000 clones, with about 86% observed a single time. The sequences come from peripheral blood, collected before any cancer treatment. The receptors were sampled from a male donor aged 60 or over with stage III lung adenocarcinoma. CDR3s include the opening cysteine and the closing phenylalanine or tryptophan. D genes are given only for firm matches. Where a row states a size, it is once, few, many or the class of an expanded clone; other rows omit it.

abundance	d_gene	v_gene	j_gene	len	CDR3nt	CDR3aa
-	-	TRBV9	TRBJ1-1	13	TGTGCCAGCAGCACACTGGGGGGGACAGAAGCTTTCTTT	CASSTLGGTEAFF
-	TRBD1	TRBV10-3	TRBJ1-1	14	TGTGCCATCAGCTTTACAGGGGAAGAGACTGAAGCTTTCTTT	CAISFTGEETEAFF
-	-	TRBV5-1	TRBJ2-7	15	TGCGCCAGCAGACCAGCCCTCAGGGGTGACTCCGAGCAGTACTTC	CASRPALRGDSEQYF
-	TRBD1	TRBV19	TRBJ2-7	14	TGTGCCAGTAGTATTGGACAGGGGTCCTACGAGCAGTACTTC	CASSIGQGSYEQYF
-	-	TRBV7-3	TRBJ2-1	13	TGTGCCAGCAGCACACAGACCGGGACAGAGCAGTTCTTC	CASSTQTGTEQFF
few	-	TRBV7-2	TRBJ2-3	16	TGTGCCAGCAATCAGGGGGGGCCATTAAGGACAGATACGCAGTATTTT	CASNQGGPLRTDTQYF
-	-	TRBV27	TRBJ2-3	15	TGTGCCAGCAGTTTTCAGGGGTGGCCCACAGATACGCAGTATTTT	CASSFQGWPTDTQYF
-	-	TRBV5-1	TRBJ2-1	14	TGCGCCAGCAATCCAGGGGACTCCTACAATGAGCAGTTCTTC	CASNPGDSYNEQFF
few	-	TRBV18	TRBJ1-1	18	TGTGCCAGCTCACCGATCCGGTGGGGGGCGTTGGGGAACACTGAAGCTTTCTTT	CASSPIRWGALGNTEAFF
-	-	TRBV27	TRBJ2-5	14	TGTGCCAGCAGTCTAACCCAGGGTAGAGAGACCCAGTACTTC	CASSLTQGRETQYF
-	-	TRBV5-1	TRBJ1-4	14	TGCGCCAGCAGCATCGGGGTCTCGGGTGAAAAACTGTTTTTT	CASSIGVSGEKLFF
-	-	TRBV7-3	TRBJ1-5	16	TGTGCCAGCAGCCGCCCAGGCAGGGCCCATGATCAGCCCCAGCATTTT	CASSRPGRAHDQPQHF
-	-	TRBV2	TRBJ2-2	15	TGTGCCAGCAGGACACAGGGTGCGGACACCGGGGAGCTGTTTTTT	CASRTQGADTGELFF
-	-	TRBV28	TRBJ1-5	15	TGTGCCAGCAGTATTCAACAGGGAGTCCAGTGGCCCCAGCATTTT	CASSIQQGVQWPQHF
-	-	TRBV30	TRBJ1-5	15	TGTGCCTGGAGTGGAGGGGTTTATAGCAATCAGCCCCAGCATTTT	CAWSGGVYSNQPQHF
-	-	TRBV30	TRBJ1-3	12	TGTGCCTGGAGGGGACCAGGAAACACCATATATTTT	CAWRGPGNTIYF
-	TRBD1	TRBV7-9	TRBJ1-2	17	TGTGCCAGCAGCTTAGGCGGGACAGGGGAGAAAAACTATGGCTACACCTTC	CASSLGGTGEKNYGYTF
-	-	TRBV2	TRBJ1-5	14	TGTGCCAGCAGTGCCGGCAGGGGCAATCAGCCCCAGCATTTT	CASSAGRGNQPQHF
-	TRBD1	TRBV19	TRBJ1-1	16	TGTGCCAGTATTGGTGGGACAGAGGAGTGGCACACTGAAGCTTTCTTT	CASIGGTEEWHTEAFF
-	TRBD1	TRBV6-1	TRBJ1-2	14	TGTGCCAGCAGGAGAGGACAGGGGGCTGATGGCTACACCTTC	CASRRGQGADGYTF
-	TRBD1	TRBV30	TRBJ2-2	14	TGTGCCTGGAGTGGAGGACAGGGGACCGGGGAGCTGTTTTTT	CAWSGGQGTGELFF
-	TRBD1	TRBV9	TRBJ1-2	16	TGTGCCAGCAGTCCAACAGGGGGCGCCGGAATCTATGGCTACACCTTC	CASSPTGGAGIYGYTF
-	-	TRBV6-1	TRBJ2-4	15	TGTGCCAGCAGTGGTCGAGTCCTAGCCAAAAACATTCAGTACTTC	CASSGRVLAKNIQYF
-	-	TRBV6-5	TRBJ1-6	14	TGTGCCAGCAGGTCAATAACCCTCAATTCACCCCTCCACTTT	CASRSITLNSPLHF
medium-sized	-	TRBV5-1	TRBJ2-6	17	TGCGCCAGCAGCTTGGAAGCACAGAGCTCTGGGGCCAACGTCCTGACTTTC	CASSLEAQSSGANVLTF
-	TRBD1	TRBV6-5	TRBJ2-7	14	TGTGCCAGCAGTTATTTGACAGGGGACTACGAGCAGTACTTC	CASSYLTGDYEQYF
-	-	TRBV9	TRBJ1-2	14	TGTGCCAGCAGCGTAGATTTGGAGGGCTATGGCTACACCTTC	CASSVDLEGYGYTF
-	-	TRBV19	TRBJ2-7	14	TGTGCCAGTAGTCCCTCTGGACTGGCCTTAGAGCAGTACTTC	CASSPSGLALEQYF
-	-	TRBV2	TRBJ2-5	11	TGTGCCAGCACTGCTCAAGAGACCCAGTACTTC	CASTAQETQYF
-	-	TRBV7-9	TRBJ1-6	14	TGTGCCAGCAGCCCGATGACTTATAATTCACCCCTCCACTTT	CASSPMTYNSPLHF
-	TRBD2	TRBV11-3	TRBJ2-4	18	TGTGCCAGCAACTCCCACCCCCCGGGGGGGCAAACCAAAAACATTCAGTACTTC	CASNSHPPGGQTKNIQYF
-	-	TRBV7-9	TRBJ2-2	14	TGTGCCAGCAGCTTGCAGACAGCCACCGGGGAGCTGTTTTTT	CASSLQTATGELFF